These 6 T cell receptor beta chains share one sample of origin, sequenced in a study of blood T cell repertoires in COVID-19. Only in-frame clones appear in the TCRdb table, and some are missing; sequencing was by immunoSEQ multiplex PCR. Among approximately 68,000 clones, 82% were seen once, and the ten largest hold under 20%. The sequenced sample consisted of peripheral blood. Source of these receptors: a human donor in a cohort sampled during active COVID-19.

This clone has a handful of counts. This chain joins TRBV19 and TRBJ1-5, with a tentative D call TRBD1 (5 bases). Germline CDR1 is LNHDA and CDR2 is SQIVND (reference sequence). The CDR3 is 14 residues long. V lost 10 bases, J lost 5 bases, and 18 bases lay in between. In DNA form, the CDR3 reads TGTGCCACCTCGTCGCGGGGGTGGTATCAGCCCCAGCATTTT. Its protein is CATSSRGWYQPQHF.

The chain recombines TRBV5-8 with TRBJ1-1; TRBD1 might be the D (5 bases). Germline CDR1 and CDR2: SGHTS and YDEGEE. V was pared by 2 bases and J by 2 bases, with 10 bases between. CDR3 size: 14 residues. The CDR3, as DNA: TGTGCCAGCAGCTTTCAAAGGGGAAACACTGAAGCTTTCTTT. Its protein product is CASSFQRGNTEAFF.

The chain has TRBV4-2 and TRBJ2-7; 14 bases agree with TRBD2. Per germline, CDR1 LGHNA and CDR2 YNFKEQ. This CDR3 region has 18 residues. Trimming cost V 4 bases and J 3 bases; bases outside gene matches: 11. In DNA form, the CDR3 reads TGTGCCAGCAGCCGATCCGGGACTAGCGGGGGACAATTCTACGAGCAGTACTTC. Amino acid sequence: CASSRSGTSGGQFYEQYF.

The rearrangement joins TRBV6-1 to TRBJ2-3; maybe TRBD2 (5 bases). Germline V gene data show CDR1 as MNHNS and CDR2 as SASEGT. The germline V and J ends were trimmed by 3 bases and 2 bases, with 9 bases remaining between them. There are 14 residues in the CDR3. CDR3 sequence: CASSERAVTDTQYF. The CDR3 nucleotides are TGTGCCAGCAGTGAGAGGGCCGTCACAGATACGCAGTATTTT.

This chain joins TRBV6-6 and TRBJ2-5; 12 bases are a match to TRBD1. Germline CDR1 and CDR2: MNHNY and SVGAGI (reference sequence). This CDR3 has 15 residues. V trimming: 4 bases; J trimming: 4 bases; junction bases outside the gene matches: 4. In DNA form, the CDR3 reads TGTGCCAGCAGTTCCAGGGACAGGGGGCTAGAGACCCAGTACTTC. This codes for CASSSRDRGLETQYF.

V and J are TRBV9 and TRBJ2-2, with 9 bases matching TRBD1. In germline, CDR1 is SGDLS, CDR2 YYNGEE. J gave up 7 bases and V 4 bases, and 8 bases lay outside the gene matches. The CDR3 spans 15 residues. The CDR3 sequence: CASSSQGAHDGELFF. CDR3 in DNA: TGTGCCAGCAGCTCACAGGGGGCGCATGACGGGGAGCTGTTTTTT. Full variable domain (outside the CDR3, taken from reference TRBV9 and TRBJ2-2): DSGVTQTPKHLITATGQRVTLRCSPRSGDLSVYWYQQSLDQGLQFLIQYYNGEERAKGNILERFSAQQFPDLHSELNLSSLELGDSALYFCASSSQGAHDGELFFGEGSRLTVL.